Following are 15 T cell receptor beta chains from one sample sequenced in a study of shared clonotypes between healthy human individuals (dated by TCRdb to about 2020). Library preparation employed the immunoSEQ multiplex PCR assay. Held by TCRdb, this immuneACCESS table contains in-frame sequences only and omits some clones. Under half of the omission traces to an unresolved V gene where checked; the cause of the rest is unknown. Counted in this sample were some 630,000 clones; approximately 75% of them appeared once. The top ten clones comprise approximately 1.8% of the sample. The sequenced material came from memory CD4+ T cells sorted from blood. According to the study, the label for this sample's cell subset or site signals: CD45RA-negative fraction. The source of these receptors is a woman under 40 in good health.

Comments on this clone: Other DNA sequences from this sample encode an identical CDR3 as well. The CDR3 bases are TGTGCCAGCTCACCACCCTCTGGAAACACCATATATTTT. This gives the protein CASSPPSGNTIYF. The rearrangement links TRBV18 to TRBJ1-3; no firm D call. The CDR3 has 13 residues. Trimming removed 0 bases from V and 0 bases from J, with 0 bases in between. Germline CDR1 is KGHSH and CDR2 is LQKENI.

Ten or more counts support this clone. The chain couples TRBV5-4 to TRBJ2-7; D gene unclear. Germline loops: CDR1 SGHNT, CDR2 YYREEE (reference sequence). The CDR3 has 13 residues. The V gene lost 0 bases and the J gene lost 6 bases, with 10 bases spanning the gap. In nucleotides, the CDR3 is TGTGCCAGCAGCTTGGCTCCACAGCTCGAGCAGTACTTC. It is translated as CASSLAPQLEQYF.

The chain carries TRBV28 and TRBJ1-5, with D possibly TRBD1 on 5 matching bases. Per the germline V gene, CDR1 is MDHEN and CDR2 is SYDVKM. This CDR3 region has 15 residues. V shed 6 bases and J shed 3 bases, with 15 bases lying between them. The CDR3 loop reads CASRGPYLANQPQHF. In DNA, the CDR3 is TGTGCCAGCAGGGGGCCATACTTAGCCAATCAGCCCCAGCATTTT.

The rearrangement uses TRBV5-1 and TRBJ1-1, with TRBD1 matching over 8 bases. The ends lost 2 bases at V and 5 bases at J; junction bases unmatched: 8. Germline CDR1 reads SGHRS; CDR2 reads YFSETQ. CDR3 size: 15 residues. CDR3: CASSLWTGRETEAFF. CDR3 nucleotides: TGCGCCAGCAGCTTATGGACAGGGAGGGAGACTGAAGCTTTCTTT.

CDR3 nucleotide sequence: TGTGCCAGCAGCTTAGTTGTCGGAGTCCGCTTGGCTGAAAAACTGTTTTTT. Its protein product is CASSLVVGVRLAEKLFF. The chain combines TRBV7-2 with TRBJ1-4; D not resolved. Trimming took off 1 base at V and 7 bases at J, with 19 bases between the two ends. Germline V gene lookup returns CDR1 SGHTA and CDR2 FQGNSA. CDR3 length: 17 residues. The entire variable domain, with the rest obtained from reference TRBV7-2 and TRBJ1-4, is as follows: GAGVSQSPSNKVTEKGKDVELRCDPISGHTALYWYRQSLGQGLEFLIYFQGNSAPDKSGLPSDRFSAERTGGSVSTLTIQRTQQEDSAVYLCASSLVVGVRLAEKLFFGSGTQLSVL.

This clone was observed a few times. DNA of the CDR3: TGCGCCAGCAGTCTTCAGGATGAGCAGTTCTTC. It encodes CASSLQDEQFF. This chain links TRBV4-1 with TRBJ2-1; D is uncertain. The CDR3 extends over 11 amino acids. Germline values: CDR1 MGHRA, CDR2 YSYEKL. With 6 bases removed from V and 8 bases from J, the gap between germline ends came to 8 bases.

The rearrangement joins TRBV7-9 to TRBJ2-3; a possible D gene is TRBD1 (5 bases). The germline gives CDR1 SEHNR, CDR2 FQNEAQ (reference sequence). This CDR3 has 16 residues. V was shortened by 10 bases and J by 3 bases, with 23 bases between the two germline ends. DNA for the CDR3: TGTGCCATCCAGGGCCCCTTAGGTCGGAGAACAGATACGCAGTATTTT. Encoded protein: CAIQGPLGRRTDTQYF.

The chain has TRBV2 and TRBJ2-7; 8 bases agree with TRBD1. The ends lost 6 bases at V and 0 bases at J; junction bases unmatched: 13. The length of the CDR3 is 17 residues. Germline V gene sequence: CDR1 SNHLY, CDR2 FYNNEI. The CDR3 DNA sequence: TGTGCCAGCAGCCCAGGATTAGGACAGGGCCTCTCCTACGAGCAGTACTTC. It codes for CASSPGLGQGLSYEQYF.

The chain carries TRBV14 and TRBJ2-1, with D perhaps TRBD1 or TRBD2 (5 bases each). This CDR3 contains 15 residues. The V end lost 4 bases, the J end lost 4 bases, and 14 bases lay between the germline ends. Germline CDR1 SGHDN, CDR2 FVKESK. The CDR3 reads CASSRLRGQYNEQFF. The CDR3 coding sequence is TGTGCCAGCAGCCGACTCCGGGGCCAGTACAATGAGCAGTTCTTC.

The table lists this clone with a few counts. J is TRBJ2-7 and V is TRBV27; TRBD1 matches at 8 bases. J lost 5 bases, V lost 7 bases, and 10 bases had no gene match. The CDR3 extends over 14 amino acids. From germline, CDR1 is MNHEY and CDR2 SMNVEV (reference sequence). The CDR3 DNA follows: TGTGCCAGCACCCGGACAGGGAGATTCGACGAGCAGTACTTC. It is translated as CASTRTGRFDEQYF.

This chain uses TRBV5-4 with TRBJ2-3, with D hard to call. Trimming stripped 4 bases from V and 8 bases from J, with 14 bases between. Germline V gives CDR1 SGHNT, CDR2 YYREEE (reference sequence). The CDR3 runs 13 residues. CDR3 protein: CASSRTSGRTQYF. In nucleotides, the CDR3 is TGTGCCAGCAGCCGGACCTCGGGTCGTACGCAGTATTTT.

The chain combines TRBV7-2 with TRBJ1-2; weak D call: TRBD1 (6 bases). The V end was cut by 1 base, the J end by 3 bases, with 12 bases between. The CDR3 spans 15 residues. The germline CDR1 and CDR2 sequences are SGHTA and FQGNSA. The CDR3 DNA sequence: TGTGCCAGCAGCTTAGGTTCTCAGGGGCACTATGGCTACACCTTC. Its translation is CASSLGSQGHYGYTF. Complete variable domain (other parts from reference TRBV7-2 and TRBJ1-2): GAGVSQSPSNKVTEKGKDVELRCDPISGHTALYWYRQSLGQGLEFLIYFQGNSAPDKSGLPSDRFSAERTGGSVSTLTIQRTQQEDSAVYLCASSLGSQGHYGYTFGSGTRLTVV.

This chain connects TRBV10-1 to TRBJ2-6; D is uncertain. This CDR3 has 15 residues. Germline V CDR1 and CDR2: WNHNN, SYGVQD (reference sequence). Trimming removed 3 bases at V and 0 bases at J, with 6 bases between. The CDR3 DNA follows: TGCGCCAGCAGTGATGGGGACTCTGGGGCCAACGTCCTGACTTTC. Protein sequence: CASSDGDSGANVLTF.

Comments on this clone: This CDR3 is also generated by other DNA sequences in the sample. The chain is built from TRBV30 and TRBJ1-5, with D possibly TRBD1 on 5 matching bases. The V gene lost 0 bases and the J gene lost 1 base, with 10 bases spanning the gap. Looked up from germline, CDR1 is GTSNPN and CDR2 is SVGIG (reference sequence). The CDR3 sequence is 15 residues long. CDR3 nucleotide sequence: TGTGCCTGGAGTGTCCGGGACTCAAGCAATCAGCCCCAGCATTTT. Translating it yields CAWSVRDSSNQPQHF.

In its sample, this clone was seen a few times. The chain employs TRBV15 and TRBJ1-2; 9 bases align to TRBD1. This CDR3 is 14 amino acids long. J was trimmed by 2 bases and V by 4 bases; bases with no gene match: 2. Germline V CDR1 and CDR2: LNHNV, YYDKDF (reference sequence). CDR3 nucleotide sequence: TGTGCCACCAGCACCGGGACAGGGAACTATGGCTACACCTTC. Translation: CATSTGTGNYGYTF.